These 21 T cell receptor beta chains originate from one sample sequenced in a study of identical twins. One entry per CDR3 protein, called by TCRdb with MiXCR from the 5' RACE reads. The data contain around 230,000 distinct CDR3 sequences, 5.5% to 7.5% of them singletons. This sample was also put to use in a study of T cells expressing NK-cell markers.

Specimen: CD8+ T cells sorted from blood. All receptors come from a woman aged 18 to 35 in good health.

The J gene is TRBJ2-5, the V gene TRBV11-3, with TRBD2 as a possible D gene (5 bases). This CDR3 is 14 amino acids long. V lost 5 bases, J lost 1 base, and 11 bases lay in between. Per germline, CDR1 SGHNT and CDR2 YENEEA. CDR3 nucleotide sequence: TGTGCCAGCAGCCATACCCGGGGCCAAGAGACCCAGTACTTC. It encodes CASSHTRGQETQYF.

The chain combines TRBV25-1 with TRBJ2-5; 9 bases map to TRBD2. CDR1 MGHDK and CDR2 SYGVNS come from the germline V gene. The CDR3 has 17 residues. V was pared by 4 bases and J by 4 bases, with 13 bases of the junction left unmatched. CDR3 bases: TGTGCCAGCAGTGCCTTAATAGCGGGGGCAGAGCTAGAGACCCAGTACTTC. Translation: CASSALIAGAELETQYF.

This clonotype was seen more than once but under ten times. The chain recombines TRBV6-2 or TRBV6-3 with TRBJ2-1; D gene unclear. Germline V lookup: CDR1 MNHEY, CDR2 SVGEGT. With 2 bases removed from V and 8 bases from J, the gap between germline ends came to 4 bases. The CDR3 sequence is 11 residues long. The CDR3 here is CASSYGYEQFF. The CDR3 DNA reads TGTGCCAGCAGTTACGGCTATGAGCAGTTCTTC.

In its sample, this clonotype was seen a few times. The chain employs TRBV12-5 and TRBJ2-2, with TRBD1 matching over 8 bases. Germline CDR1 is LGHNT and CDR2 is FRNRAP. The CDR3 consists of 16 residues. V dropped 3 bases and J dropped 6; count of bases not matched to a gene: 9. The CDR3 here is CASGLTDRGVAGELFF. The CDR3 DNA follows: TGTGCTAGTGGTTTAACCGACAGGGGCGTTGCCGGGGAGCTGTTTTTT.

This clonotype has at least ten counts. The chain employs TRBV5-6 and TRBJ2-1; a possible D gene is TRBD1 (6 bases). The germline V gene has CDR1 SGHDT and CDR2 YYEEEE. This CDR3 region has 13 residues. The V and J ends lost 0 bases and 7 bases respectively, with 8 bases between them. Here the CDR3 reads CASSLDQGNEQFF. The CDR3 DNA is TGTGCCAGCAGCTTGGACCAGGGGAATGAGCAGTTCTTC.

The chain joins TRBV20-1 to TRBJ1-2, with D unclear. V gave up 5 bases and J gave up 3 bases, with 13 bases separating them. CDR1 is DFQATT and CDR2 is SNEGSKA in the germline V gene (reference sequence). The CDR3 covers 13 residues. The CDR3: CSAPSTDYYGYTF. For the CDR3, the DNA is TGCAGTGCTCCCTCCACCGATTACTATGGCTACACCTTC.

This clonotype was observed a few times. The chain has TRBV10-2 and TRBJ2-7, with D perhaps TRBD2 (6 bases). Trimming removed 1 base at V and 4 bases at J, with 17 bases between. The germline CDR1 and CDR2 sequences are WSHSY and SAAADI. The CDR3 loop spans 16 amino acids. In nucleotides, the CDR3 is TGCGCCAGCAGTGAGTGGGGGGACTCCCTAGAATACGAGCAGTACTTC. Translation gives CASSEWGDSLEYEQYF.

This clonotype was seen many times. J is TRBJ2-3 and V is TRBV4-1, with TRBD2 as a possible D gene (6 bases). V lost 0 bases to trimming and J lost 1 base, with 14 bases between them. CDR1 is MGHRA and CDR2 is YSYEKL in the germline V gene. The CDR3 has 17 residues. CDR3 DNA: TGCGCCAGCAGCCAAGATCATACGGGGGAGGGCACAGATACGCAGTATTTT. The encoded protein is CASSQDHTGEGTDTQYF.

This clonotype appeared many times. The gene calls are TRBV20-1 and TRBJ1-2; tentatively, D is TRBD1 (6 bases). V lost 5 bases and J 8 bases, leaving 18 bases between the germline ends. In germline, CDR1 is DFQATT, CDR2 SNEGSKA (reference sequence). The CDR3 is 13 amino acids. The CDR3 loop is CSAQTGGGYGYTF. CDR3 coding DNA: TGCAGTGCTCAGACAGGAGGGGGATACGGCTACACCTTC.

This clonotype was seen a handful of times. The chain couples TRBV6-5 to TRBJ2-7; tentatively, D is TRBD2 (6 bases). Deletions cut 10 bases from V and 1 base from J, with 11 bases between. CDR1 and CDR2 (germline): MNHEY, SVGAGI. CDR3 length equals 12 residues. CDR3 coding DNA: TGTGCCACCCTCGGGGGTTCCTACGAGCAGTACTTC. Residues: CATLGGSYEQYF.

In its sample, this clonotype was seen a few times. The V gene is TRBV7-9, the J gene TRBJ2-1, with TRBD2 matching 12 bases. Unmatched junction bases numbered 8, after V lost 4 bases and J lost 7 bases. This CDR3 region has 16 residues. The germline V gene has CDR1 SEHNR and CDR2 FQNEAQ (reference sequence). The CDR3 DNA sequence: TGTGCCAGCAGCTCGACGACTAGCGGGAGCCGGAATGAGCAGTTCTTC. Its protein is CASSSTTSGSRNEQFF.

The rearrangement joins TRBV30 to TRBJ2-2, with a possible D match to TRBD1 (5 bases). Germline V lookup: CDR1 GTSNPN, CDR2 SVGIG (reference sequence). CDR3 length: 13 residues. Trimming pared 4 bases from V and 3 bases from J, leaving 9 bases between. CDR3 residues: CAWKQGDTGELFF. DNA for the CDR3: TGTGCCTGGAAGCAGGGTGACACCGGGGAGCTGTTTTTT. The full variable domain, completed using reference TRBV30 and TRBJ2-2, is SQTIHQWPATLVQPVGSPLSLECTVEGTSNPNLYWYRQAAGRGLQLLFYSVGIGQISSEVPQNLSASRPQDRQFILSSKKLLLSDSGFYLCAWKQGDTGELFFGEGSRLTVL.

The chain couples TRBV7-9 to TRBJ2-1; D is perhaps TRBD2 (6 bases). V shed 1 base and J shed 9 bases, with 16 bases lying between them. Looked up from germline, CDR1 is SEHNR and CDR2 is FQNEAQ (reference sequence). The CDR3 sequence is 15 residues long. The CDR3 coding sequence is TGTGCCAGCAGCTTAGTTCCGGGGGTGGCAATTGAGCAGTTCTTC. Translated: CASSLVPGVAIEQFF. The full variable domain, with the rest looked up from reference TRBV7-9 and TRBJ2-1, is DTGVSQNPRHKITKRGQNVTFRCDPISEHNRLYWYRQTLGQGPEFLTYFQNEAQLEKSRLLSDRFSAERPKGSFSTLEIQRTEQGDSAMYLCASSLVPGVAIEQFFGPGTRLTVL.

The chain employs TRBV9 and TRBJ1-1; 8 bases line up with TRBD1. Germline CDR1 SGDLS, CDR2 YYNGEE. The CDR3 extends over 13 amino acids. The V and J ends lost 2 bases and 7 bases, in that order; junction bases with no gene match: 4. The CDR3: CASSVAGTGEAFF. CDR3 bases: TGTGCCAGCAGCGTCGCCGGGACAGGTGAAGCTTTCTTT.

The table lists this clonotype with many counts. The genes are TRBV5-1 and TRBJ1-2; weak D call: TRBD1 (6 bases). Germline-derived CDR1 and CDR2 are SGHRS and YFSETQ. Trimming stripped 2 bases from V and 8 bases from J, with 13 bases between. The CDR3 runs to 13 residues. CDR3 sequence reads: CASSFNRDLGYTF. CDR3 nucleotides: TGCGCCAGCAGCTTCAACAGGGATTTGGGCTACACCTTC.

This clonotype showed up many times. The V call is TRBV6-2 or TRBV6-3, the J call TRBJ2-1; D is unresolved. The V gene lost 8 bases and the J gene lost 2 bases, with 7 bases spanning the gap. Germline lookup yields CDR1 MNHEY and CDR2 SVGEGT. The CDR3 is made up of 12 amino acids. CDR3 sequence reads: CASGLPYNEQFF. CDR3 nucleotide sequence: TGTGCCAGCGGGCTACCCTACAATGAGCAGTTCTTC.

This clonotype occurred a few times. The gene calls are TRBV6-2 or TRBV6-3 and TRBJ1-1; no clear D gene. V was clipped by 8 bases and J by 1 base, with 14 bases between them. CDR1 MNHEY and CDR2 SVGEGT come from the germline V gene. This CDR3 is built from 14 residues. Written as DNA, the CDR3 is TGTGCCAGCGGTAGGCACGGTGCGAACACTGAAGCTTTCTTT. Amino acid sequence: CASGRHGANTEAFF.

This clonotype showed up just a few times. The chain has TRBV19 and TRBJ2-1; no definite D call. The V gene lost 3 bases and the J gene lost 2 bases, with 5 bases spanning the gap. Per germline, CDR1 LNHDA and CDR2 SQIVND (reference sequence). The CDR3 loop spans 13 amino acids. The CDR3 loop is CASSMGPYNEQFF. The CDR3 nucleotides are TGTGCCAGTAGTATGGGCCCCTACAATGAGCAGTTCTTC. Full variable domain (outside the CDR3, taken from reference TRBV19 and TRBJ2-1): DGGITQSPKYLFRKEGQNVTLSCEQNLNHDAMYWYRQDPGQGLRLIYYSQIVNDFQKGDIAEGYSVSREKKESFPLTVTSAQKNPTAFYLCASSMGPYNEQFFGPGTRLTVL.

This clonotype was seen a few times. CDR3: CSSRDGFEAFF. CDR3 DNA sequence: TGCAGCTCCCGGGACGGCTTTGAAGCTTTCTTT. The rearrangement joins TRBV29-1 to TRBJ1-1; the D gene is possibly TRBD1 (5 bases). The CDR3 covers 11 residues. Germline-derived CDR1 and CDR2 are SQVTM and ANQGSEA. V shed 8 bases and J shed 7 bases, with 14 bases lying between them.

This clonotype has only a few counts. The chain uses TRBV15 and TRBJ1-4, with 7 bases identical to TRBD1. Trimming took 5 bases from V and 7 from J; bases not matched to a gene: 7. There are 14 residues in the CDR3. The germline V gene has CDR1 LNHNV and CDR2 YYDKDF (reference sequence). CDR3 in amino acids: CATSPEGGGEKLFF. The DNA for the CDR3 is TGTGCCACCAGCCCCGAAGGGGGCGGTGAAAAACTGTTTTTT.

The chain uses TRBV12-3 or TRBV12-4 and TRBJ2-1, with a weak D call TRBD2 (5 bases). V was shortened by 3 bases and J by 7 bases, with 13 bases between the two germline ends. There are 14 residues in the CDR3. The CDR3 region has the DNA TGTGCCAGCAGTTTCAGCCGATCGGGGAATGAGCAGTTCTTC. Translated: CASSFSRSGNEQFF.